This record concerns one T cell receptor (beta chain) sequence. Antigen specificity is unknown. While the first cohort had fewer than 850 subjects, the donors belonged to the separate validation cohort of about 130 subjects. The data are from a study of cytomegalovirus exposure and HLA in healthy donors. Study results and limitations: A list of more than 150 TCR beta chains associated with cytomegalovirus was given. A classifier reportedly called cytomegalovirus status with high sensitivity and specificity.

Here immunoSEQ multiplex PCR was the method, and the copy in TCRdb shows in-frame clones only, minus some. The table lists some 340,000 clones, 75% to 90% of them singletons. The V gene end was trimmed by 0 bases and the J gene end by 3 bases; junction bases not matched to a gene: 6. This CDR3 region has 16 residues. Germline assignment: CDR1 MNHEY and CDR2 SMNVEV (reference sequence). This sequence joins TRBV27 and TRBJ2-7, with 9 bases matching TRBD1. Sequencing was performed on PBMCs. This clonotype originated in a woman in her twenties or thirties in good health and CMV-seropositive. The CDR3 DNA is TGTGCCAGCAGTTTATCGGGACAGGGCCTTTTCTACGAGCAGTACTTC. This encodes CASSLSGQGLFYEQYF.